The next 20 T cell receptor beta chains were all read from a single sample in a study of metastatic and nonmetastatic thyroid tumors. Thyroid surgery had not been preceded by any treatment in any patient. TCRdb reanalyzed the PCR reads via MiXCR. The sample lists 90,000 or so clones; approximately 9% were seen once. The specimen was blood. These receptors were obtained from a female donor with papillary thyroid cancer or a benign thyroid nodule (not recorded which). Some clones in this sample may be carry-over from other donors' samples.

Comment on this clone: Given a much more abundant clone one base away, this may be a read error. Additional DNA sequences in this sample encode the identical CDR3. The rearrangement joins TRBV28 to TRBJ1-1; D might be TRBD1 (5 bases). CDR3 length: 15 amino acids. From germline, CDR1 is MDHEN and CDR2 SYDVKM. The V gene lost 5 bases and the J gene lost 1 base, with 14 bases spanning the gap. The CDR3 reads CASSGEGQGNTEAFF. The CDR3 DNA reads as TGTGCCAGCAGTGGGGAGGGTCAGGGGAACACTGAAGCTTTCTTT.

Ten or more counts support this clone. V usage is TRBV2 and J usage is TRBJ2-1; 8 bases match TRBD2. Trimming removed 7 bases from V and 8 bases from J; junction bases left unmatched: 16. From germline, CDR1 is SNHLY and CDR2 FYNNEI. The CDR3 sequence is 16 residues long. The CDR3 is CASTPGRTSRGDEQFF. DNA of the CDR3: TGTGCCAGCACTCCAGGGCGGACTAGCCGAGGTGATGAGCAGTTCTTC.

This clone occurred many times. Being one base from a much bigger clone, this may be a read error. The chain combines TRBV2 with TRBJ2-7; D is possibly TRBD1 (6 bases). The CDR3 runs to 12 residues. Trimming took 6 bases from V and 6 from J, leaving 12 bases between them. Germline V lookup: CDR1 SNHLY, CDR2 FYNNEI. The CDR3 DNA is TGTGCCAGCAGCATCGCAGGGGTCGAGCAGTACTTC. Translated: CASSIAGVEQYF.

Only a few counts were recorded for this clone. One base away lies a much larger clone, so this may be a sequencing read error. V usage is TRBV6-1 and J usage is TRBJ2-5; D might be TRBD2 (5 bases). The germline V gene encodes CDR1 MNHNS and CDR2 SASEGT. Trimming took 5 bases from V and 5 from J, leaving 18 bases between them. This CDR3 region has 15 residues. The CDR3 sequence: CASSPTGTARETQYF. Written as DNA, the CDR3 is TGTGCCAGCAGTCCGACGGGAACCGCGAGGGAGACCCAGTACTTC.

This clone was found many times. Just one base apart from a much larger clone, this may be a read error. V is TRBV20-1 and J is TRBJ1-1; TRBD1 matches at 7 bases. The junction had 1 base not matched to a gene; V was cut back by 5 bases and J by 1 base. CDR3 size: 12 residues. Germline V gives CDR1 DFQATT, CDR2 SNEGSKA (reference sequence). DNA of the CDR3: TGCAGTGCTCACAGGGGGAACACTGAAGCTTTCTTT. Protein product: CSAHRGNTEAFF.

This clone has ten or more counts. The chain joins TRBV9 to TRBJ2-7; D gene unclear. Trimming removed 0 bases from V and 0 bases from J, with 7 bases in between. Germline V gives CDR1 SGDLS, CDR2 YYNGEE. This CDR3 region has 14 residues. CDR3 sequence reads: CASSVAPSSYEQYF. The DNA for the CDR3 is TGTGCCAGCAGCGTAGCCCCGAGCTCCTACGAGCAGTACTTC.

CDR3 nucleotides: TGTGCCAGCAACTATCTAGGGGCAGATACGCAGTATTTT. Translated: CASNYLGADTQYF. The chain joins TRBV13 to TRBJ2-3; weak D call: TRBD1 (5 bases). The V end was cut by 7 bases, the J end by 4 bases, with 12 bases between. The CDR3 is made up of 13 amino acids. Germline CDR1 is PRHDT and CDR2 is FYEKMQ (reference sequence).

This clone showed up many times. The V and J genes are TRBV6-2 or TRBV6-3 and TRBJ2-1; TRBD2 aligns across 12 bases. The CDR3 contains 19 residues. CDR1 and CDR2 (germline): MNHEY, SVGEGT. After removal of 5 bases from V and 2 bases from J, the junction contained 13 bases not matched to a gene. DNA for the CDR3: TGTGCCAGCAGTCCCCTTCCCGGGACTAGCGGGCTACCCTACAATGAGCAGTTCTTC. The encoded protein is CASSPLPGTSGLPYNEQFF.

This clone was observed at least ten times. CDR3 protein: CASSDLAGGNEQFF. CDR3 sequence (DNA): TGTGCCAGCAGTGACCTAGCGGGGGGAAATGAGCAGTTCTTC. V usage is TRBV2 and J usage is TRBJ2-1; 11 bases line up with TRBD2. CDR1 and CDR2 from the germline V gene are SNHLY and FYNNEI. This CDR3 comprises 14 residues. The junction had 2 bases not matched to a gene; V was cut back by 3 bases and J by 7 bases.

This clone showed up many times. This chain links TRBV3-1 with TRBJ2-1; the match to TRBD2 covers 8 bases. Germline CDR1 is LGHDT and CDR2 is YNNKEL (reference sequence). This CDR3 contains 15 residues. After removal of 4 bases from V and 9 bases from J, the junction contained 11 bases not matched to a gene. This CDR3 reads CASSPPVERGIEQFF. The DNA of the CDR3 is TGTGCCAGCAGCCCGCCGGTGGAGCGGGGGATTGAGCAGTTCTTC.

This clone came up many times. This chain links TRBV4-2 with TRBJ1-1; 7 bases fit TRBD1. This CDR3 comprises 14 residues. Germline V gene lookup returns CDR1 LGHNA and CDR2 YNFKEQ. The ends lost 0 bases at V and 4 bases at J; junction bases unmatched: 2. The CDR3 is CASSQERQGTEAFF. The CDR3 bases are TGTGCCAGCAGCCAAGAGCGACAGGGCACTGAAGCTTTCTTT.

This clone was seen many times. The chain links TRBV12-3 or TRBV12-4 to TRBJ2-5; perhaps D is TRBD1 or TRBD2 (7 bases each). The CDR3 is made up of 16 amino acids. V lost 3 bases and J lost 5, with 19 bases in between. CDR3 protein: CASSFPRGLGGETQYF. DNA for the CDR3: TGTGCCAGCAGTTTCCCGAGGGGGCTGGGGGGGGAGACCCAGTACTTC.

The rearrangement links TRBV28 to TRBJ2-1; 7 nucleotides align to TRBD2. V trimming: 8 bases; J trimming: 6 bases; junction bases outside the gene matches: 10. The germline CDR1 and CDR2 sequences are MDHEN and SYDVKM. This CDR3 is built from 14 residues. In DNA form, the CDR3 reads TGTGCCAGCCAAGCGGGGCACCCCCCCAATGAGCAGTTCTTC. Amino acids: CASQAGHPPNEQFF. Looking up the rest from reference TRBV28 and TRBJ2-1 gives the full variable domain: DVKVTQSSRYLVKRTGEKVFLECVQDMDHENMFWYRQDPGLGLRLIYFSYDVKMKEKGDIPEGYSVSREKKERFSLILESASTNQTSMYLCASQAGHPPNEQFFGPGTRLTVL.

This clone was observed at least ten times. The genes are TRBV12-5 and TRBJ2-5; D is perhaps TRBD1 (6 bases). V was shortened by 0 bases and J by 3 bases, with 8 bases between the two germline ends. There are 14 residues in the CDR3. From germline, CDR1 is LGHNT and CDR2 FRNRAP. The CDR3 region is CASGLVPGEETQYF. As DNA, the CDR3 is TGTGCTAGTGGTTTGGTGCCAGGGGAAGAGACCCAGTACTTC.

Remarks on this clone: The junction departs from the called germline gene at one end, perhaps through a read error. This chain connects TRBV28 to TRBJ1-4; no reliable D call. This CDR3 comprises 16 residues. Per germline, CDR1 MDHEN and CDR2 SYDVKM. The DNA of the CDR3 is TGTGCCTGCAGGCCGGAAGGAGGTGCGACTAGTGAAAAACTGTTTTTT. It yields the protein CACRPEGGATSEKLFF.

V is TRBV20-1 and J is TRBJ2-6; D call uncertain. The CDR3 totals 14 residues. The V and J ends lost 7 bases and 2 bases respectively, with 12 bases between them. Looked up from germline, CDR1 is DFQATT and CDR2 is SNEGSKA (reference sequence). The CDR3, as DNA: TGCAGTGTTAGGCCGAGGACTGGGGCCAACGTCCTGACTTTC. Translated, it gives CSVRPRTGANVLTF.

This clone was seen at least ten times. J is TRBJ2-1 and V is TRBV7-3, with 7 positions matching TRBD2. Germline lookup yields CDR1 SGHTA and CDR2 FQGTGA. The CDR3 spans 12 residues. With V trimmed by 2 bases and J by 10 bases, 2 bases remained unmatched. Here the CDR3 reads CASSLRRGEQFF. The CDR3 DNA is TGTGCCAGCAGCTTACGGCGGGGGGAGCAGTTCTTC.

This clone was recorded many times. The chain carries TRBV7-6 and TRBJ1-3; D not certain. The V end was cut by 5 bases, the J end by 0 bases, with 8 bases between. This CDR3 is 14 amino acids long. Per germline, CDR1 SGHVS and CDR2 FNYEAQ. The CDR3 sequence is CASSPAASGNTIYF. In DNA, the CDR3 is TGTGCCAGCAGCCCCGCGGCCTCTGGAAACACCATATATTTT.

This clone was observed many times. The CDR3 region is CAISDRGGANVLTF. For the CDR3, the DNA is TGTGCCATCAGTGATAGGGGTGGGGCCAACGTCCTGACTTTC. J is TRBJ2-6 and V is TRBV10-3; TRBD1 is a possible D gene (5 bases). The CDR3 has 14 residues. Germline V gene sequence: CDR1 ENHRY, CDR2 SYGVKD. Trimming left V 3 bases short and J 3 bases short, with 6 bases between.

This clone was counted ten times or more. This rearrangement joins TRBV5-1 to TRBJ1-4; 9 bases align to TRBD1. The CDR3 totals 14 residues. The germline gives CDR1 SGHRS, CDR2 YFSETQ. Trimming at V came to 5 bases and at J to 10 bases, leaving 9 bases not matched to a gene. The CDR3 here is CASSPRTGDGKLFF. The CDR3 nucleotides read TGCGCCAGCAGTCCACGGACAGGGGACGGAAAACTGTTTTTT.